This section outlines one T cell receptor beta chain sequence together with its context. Its antigen is currently unknown. TCRdb passed the 5' RACE reads through MiXCR, listing each CDR3 protein once. The table lists approximately 600,000 distinct CDR3 sequences, around 7.4% of them singletons. The ends were cut back, 6 bases at V and 7 bases at J, with 16 bases in the middle. Germline values: CDR1 MDHEN, CDR2 SYDVKM. The CDR3 is 14 amino acids. This entry is derived from a study of identical twins. The study, taken as a whole, reports: For zero-insertion analyses, partial confounding could come from invariant MAIT and iNKT cells.

The data also belong to a second study, concerning yellow fever vaccine responses in identical twins.

Sample: PBMCs. This TCR was sampled from a woman in her late teens or twenties in good health. This sequence joins TRBV28 and TRBJ2-4; D remains unclear. Written as DNA, the CDR3 is TGTGCCAGCAGCAATTACGGATCTTTCAACATTCAGTACTTC. It specifies CASSNYGSFNIQYF.